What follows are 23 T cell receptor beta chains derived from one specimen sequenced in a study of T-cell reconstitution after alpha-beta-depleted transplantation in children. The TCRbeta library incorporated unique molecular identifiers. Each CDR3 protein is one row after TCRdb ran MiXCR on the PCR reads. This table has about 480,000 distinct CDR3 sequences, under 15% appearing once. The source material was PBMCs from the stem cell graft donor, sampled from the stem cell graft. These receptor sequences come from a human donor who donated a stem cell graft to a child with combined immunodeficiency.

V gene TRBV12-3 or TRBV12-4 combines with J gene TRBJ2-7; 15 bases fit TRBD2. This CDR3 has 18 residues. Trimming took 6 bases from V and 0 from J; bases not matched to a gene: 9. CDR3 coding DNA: TGTGCCAGCAGCCATCCGGGACTAGCGGGGGGAAACTCCTACGAGCAGTACTTC. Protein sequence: CASSHPGLAGGNSYEQYF.

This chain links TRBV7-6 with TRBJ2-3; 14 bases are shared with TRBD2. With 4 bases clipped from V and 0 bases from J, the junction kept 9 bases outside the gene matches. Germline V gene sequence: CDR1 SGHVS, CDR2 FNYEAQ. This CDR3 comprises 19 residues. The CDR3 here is CASSSGLAGVVASTDTQYF. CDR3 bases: TGTGCCAGCAGCTCGGGACTAGCGGGAGTTGTAGCGAGCACAGATACGCAGTATTTT.

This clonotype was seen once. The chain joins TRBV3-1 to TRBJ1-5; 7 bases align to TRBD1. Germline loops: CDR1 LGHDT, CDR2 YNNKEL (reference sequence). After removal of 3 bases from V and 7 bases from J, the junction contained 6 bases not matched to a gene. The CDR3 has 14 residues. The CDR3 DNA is TGTGCCAGCAGCCAGACCCAGGGGGGACAGCCCCAGCATTTT. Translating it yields CASSQTQGGQPQHF. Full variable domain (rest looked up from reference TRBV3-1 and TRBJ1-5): DTAVSQTPKYLVTQMGNDKSIKCEQNLGHDTMYWYKQDSKKFLKIMFSYNNKELIINETVPNRFSPKSPDKAHLNLHINSLELGDSAVYFCASSQTQGGQPQHFGDGTRLSIL.

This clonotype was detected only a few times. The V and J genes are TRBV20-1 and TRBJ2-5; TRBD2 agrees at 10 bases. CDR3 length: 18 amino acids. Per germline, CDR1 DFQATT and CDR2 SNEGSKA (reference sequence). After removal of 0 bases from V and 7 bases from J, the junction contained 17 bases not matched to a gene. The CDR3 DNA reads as TGCAGTGCTAGAGATGTTAATAGCGGGGGGTCTCGAAGGAGGACCCAGTACTTC. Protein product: CSARDVNSGGSRRRTQYF.

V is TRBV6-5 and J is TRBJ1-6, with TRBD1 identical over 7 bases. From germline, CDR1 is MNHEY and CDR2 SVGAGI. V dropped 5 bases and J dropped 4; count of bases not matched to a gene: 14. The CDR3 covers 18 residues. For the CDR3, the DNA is TGTGCCAGCAGTCCCAGGGGGACGGCGAGCTCTTATAATTCACCCCTCCACTTT. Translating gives CASSPRGTASSYNSPLHF.

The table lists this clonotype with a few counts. CDR3 nucleotides: TGCAGTGCTAGGGTCTCCGGGACTAGCGGGAGAGTGTCCTACAATGAGCAGTTCTTC. It is translated as CSARVSGTSGRVSYNEQFF. The chain carries TRBV20-1 and TRBJ2-1; 14 nucleotides line up with TRBD2. This CDR3 has 19 residues. V dropped 3 bases and J dropped 1; count of bases not matched to a gene: 11. Germline values: CDR1 DFQATT, CDR2 SNEGSKA (reference sequence).

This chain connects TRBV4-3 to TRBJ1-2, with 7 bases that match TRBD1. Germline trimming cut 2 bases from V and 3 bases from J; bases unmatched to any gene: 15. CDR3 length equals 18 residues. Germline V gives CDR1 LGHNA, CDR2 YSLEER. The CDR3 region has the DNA TGCGCCAGCAGCCAAACCCTAGGTGGGACAGAAACGGACTATGGCTACACCTTC. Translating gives CASSQTLGGTETDYGYTF.

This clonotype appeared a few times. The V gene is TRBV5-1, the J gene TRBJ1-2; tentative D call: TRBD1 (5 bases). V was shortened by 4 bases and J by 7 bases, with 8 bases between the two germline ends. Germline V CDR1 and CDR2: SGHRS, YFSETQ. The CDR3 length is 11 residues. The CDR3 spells CASSGASGYTF. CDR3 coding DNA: TGCGCCAGCAGCGGGGCTAGTGGCTACACCTTC. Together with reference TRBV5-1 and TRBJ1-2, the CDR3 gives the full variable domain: KAGVTQTPRYLIKTRGQQVTLSCSPISGHRSVSWYQQTPGQGLQFLFEYFSETQRNKGNFPGRFSGRQFSNSRSEMNVSTLELGDSALYLCASSGASGYTFGSGTRLTVV.

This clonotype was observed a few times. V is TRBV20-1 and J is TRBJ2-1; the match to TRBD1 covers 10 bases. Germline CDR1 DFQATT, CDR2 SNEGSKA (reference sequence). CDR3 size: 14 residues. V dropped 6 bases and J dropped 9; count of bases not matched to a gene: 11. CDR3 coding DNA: TGCAGTGCCCTCCGGGACAGGGGCGAGCGTGAGCAGTTCTTC. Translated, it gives CSALRDRGEREQFF.

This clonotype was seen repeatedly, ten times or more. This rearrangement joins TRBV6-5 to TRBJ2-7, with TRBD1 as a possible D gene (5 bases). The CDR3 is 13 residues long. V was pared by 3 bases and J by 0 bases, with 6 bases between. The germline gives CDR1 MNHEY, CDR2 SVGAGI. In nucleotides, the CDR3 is TGTGCCAGCAGTTATGGGGCCTCCTACGAGCAGTACTTC. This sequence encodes CASSYGASYEQYF.

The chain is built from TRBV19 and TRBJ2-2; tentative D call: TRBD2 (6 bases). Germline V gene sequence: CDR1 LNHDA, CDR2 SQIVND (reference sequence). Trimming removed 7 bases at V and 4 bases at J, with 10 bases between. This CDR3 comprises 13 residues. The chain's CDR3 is CASNGRPTGELFF. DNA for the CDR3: TGTGCCAGTAACGGGAGACCCACCGGGGAGCTGTTTTTT.

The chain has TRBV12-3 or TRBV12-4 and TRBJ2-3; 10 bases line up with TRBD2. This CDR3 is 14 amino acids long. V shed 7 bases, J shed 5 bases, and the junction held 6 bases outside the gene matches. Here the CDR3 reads CASKWLAGEDTQYF. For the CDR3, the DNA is TGTGCCAGCAAGTGGCTAGCGGGAGAAGATACGCAGTATTTT.

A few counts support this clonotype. CDR3 bases: TGTGCCAGCGGACAGGGGGACGACGGGGAGCTGTTTTTT. Its protein product is CASGQGDDGELFF. This chain uses TRBV12-3 or TRBV12-4 with TRBJ2-2; TRBD1 matches at 10 bases. The CDR3 consists of 13 residues. The J segment lost 7 bases and the V segment lost 8 bases, leaving 4 bases of the junction unmatched.

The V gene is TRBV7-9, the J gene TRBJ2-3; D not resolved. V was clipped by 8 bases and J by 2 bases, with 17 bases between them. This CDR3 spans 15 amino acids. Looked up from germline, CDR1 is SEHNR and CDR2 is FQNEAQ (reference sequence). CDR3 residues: CASGPRQVVTDTQYF. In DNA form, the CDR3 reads TGTGCCAGCGGACCGAGGCAGGTGGTCACAGATACGCAGTATTTT.

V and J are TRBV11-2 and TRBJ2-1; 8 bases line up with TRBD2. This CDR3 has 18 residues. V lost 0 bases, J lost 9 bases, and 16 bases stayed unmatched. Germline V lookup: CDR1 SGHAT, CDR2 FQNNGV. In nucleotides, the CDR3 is TGTGCCAGCAGCTTAGACCGAGGTTGGGTAGCGGGAAGCGCTGAGCAGTTCTTC. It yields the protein CASSLDRGWVAGSAEQFF.

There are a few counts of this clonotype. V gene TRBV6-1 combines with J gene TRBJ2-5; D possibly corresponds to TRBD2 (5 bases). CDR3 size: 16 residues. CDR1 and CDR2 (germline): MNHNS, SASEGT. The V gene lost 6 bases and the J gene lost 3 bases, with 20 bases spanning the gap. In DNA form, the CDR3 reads TGTGCCAGCAGCACCCTCGCGGCTAGCCTGGAAGAGACCCAGTACTTC. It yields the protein CASSTLAASLEETQYF.

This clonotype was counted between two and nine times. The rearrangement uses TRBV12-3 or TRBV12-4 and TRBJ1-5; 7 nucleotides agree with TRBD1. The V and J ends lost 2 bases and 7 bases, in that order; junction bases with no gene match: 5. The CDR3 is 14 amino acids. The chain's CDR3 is CASSLWGRGQPQHF. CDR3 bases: TGTGCCAGCAGTTTATGGGGCAGGGGGCAGCCCCAGCATTTT.

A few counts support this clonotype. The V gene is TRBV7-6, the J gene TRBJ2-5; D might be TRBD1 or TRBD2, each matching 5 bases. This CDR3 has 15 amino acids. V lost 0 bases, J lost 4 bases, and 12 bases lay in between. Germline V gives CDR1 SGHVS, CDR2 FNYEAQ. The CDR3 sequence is CASSLARGLAETQYF. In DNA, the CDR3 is TGTGCCAGCAGCTTAGCGAGGGGTTTAGCAGAGACCCAGTACTTC.

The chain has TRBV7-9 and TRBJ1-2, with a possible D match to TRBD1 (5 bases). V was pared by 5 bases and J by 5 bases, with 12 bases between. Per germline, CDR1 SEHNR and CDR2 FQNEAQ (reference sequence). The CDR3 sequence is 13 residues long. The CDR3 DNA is TGTGCCAGCAGCCCCCGGGGCGAATATGGCTACACCTTC. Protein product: CASSPRGEYGYTF.

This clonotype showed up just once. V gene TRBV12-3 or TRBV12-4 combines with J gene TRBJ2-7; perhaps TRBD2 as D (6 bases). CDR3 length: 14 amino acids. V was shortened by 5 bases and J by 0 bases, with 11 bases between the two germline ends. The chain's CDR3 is CASSRPGVSYEQYF. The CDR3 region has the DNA TGTGCCAGCAGTCGTCCGGGGGTCTCCTACGAGCAGTACTTC.

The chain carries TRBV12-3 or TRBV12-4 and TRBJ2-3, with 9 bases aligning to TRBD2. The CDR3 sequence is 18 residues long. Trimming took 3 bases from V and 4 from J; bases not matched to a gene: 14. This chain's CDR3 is CASSFRRSGGGIADTQYF. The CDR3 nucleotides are TGTGCCAGCAGTTTTAGACGTAGCGGGGGAGGGATAGCAGATACGCAGTATTTT.

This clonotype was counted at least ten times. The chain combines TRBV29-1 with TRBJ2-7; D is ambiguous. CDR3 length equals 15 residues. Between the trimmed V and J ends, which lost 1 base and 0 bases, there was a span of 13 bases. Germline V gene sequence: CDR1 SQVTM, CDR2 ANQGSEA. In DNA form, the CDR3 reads TGCAGCGTTGAAGTTGAGGCGCGTAGCTCCTACGAGCAGTACTTC. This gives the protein CSVEVEARSSYEQYF.

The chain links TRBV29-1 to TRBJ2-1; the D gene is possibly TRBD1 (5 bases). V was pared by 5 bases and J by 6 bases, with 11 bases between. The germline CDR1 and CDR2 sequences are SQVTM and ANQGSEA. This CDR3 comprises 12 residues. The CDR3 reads CSVHTGPNEQFF. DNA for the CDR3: TGCAGCGTTCATACAGGCCCCAATGAGCAGTTCTTC.